This is a list of T cell receptor beta chains from one sample in a study of shared clonotypes between healthy human individuals. Produced via immunoSEQ multiplex PCR; TCRdb's table is partial and in-frame only. The data show about 2.1 million clones, with around 95% seen just once and around 1.7% held by the top ten. Sequencing was done on a sample of naive CD8+ T cells from PBMCs. The receptors were gathered from a man younger than 30 in good health. Some clones in this sample may be carry-over from other donors' samples. CDR3s include the opening cysteine and the closing phenylalanine or tryptophan. Each record gives: V gene, D gene, J gene, clone size, CDR3 DNA, CDR3 protein. The D gene is left open where the match is weak. Clone size is stated in some rows and not others, as once, few, many or a class when expanded.

v_call: TRBV6-5
d_call: NA
j_call: TRBJ2-1
clone_size: NA
cdr3_nt: TGTGCCAGCAGCCTCCACTCGGACATCCATGAGCAGTTCTTC
cdr3_aa: CASSLHSDIHEQFF

v_call: TRBV6-1
d_call: NA
j_call: TRBJ2-6
clone_size: NA
cdr3_nt: TGTGCCAGCAGTGCGGATAGGGGGGACTCCTACTCTGGGGCCAACGTCCTGACTTTC
cdr3_aa: CASSADRGDSYSGANVLTF

v_call: TRBV9
d_call: TRBD2
j_call: TRBJ2-7
clone_size: NA
cdr3_nt: TGTGCCAGCAGCGTAGTCGCTAGCGGGAACTACGAGCAGTACTTC
cdr3_aa: CASSVVASGNYEQYF

v_call: TRBV21-1
d_call: NA
j_call: TRBJ2-2
clone_size: NA
cdr3_nt: TGTGCCAGCAGCTGGACCGGGGAGCTGTTTTTT
cdr3_aa: CASSWTGELFF

v_call: TRBV9
d_call: TRBD2
j_call: TRBJ2-7
clone_size: once
cdr3_nt: TGTGCCAGCAGCCCCAGACTAGCAGACTCCTACGAGCAGTACTTC
cdr3_aa: CASSPRLADSYEQYF

v_call: TRBV28
d_call: TRBD1
j_call: TRBJ1-4
clone_size: NA
cdr3_nt: TGTGCCAGCAGTTTATACGGGACAGGAGAAAATGAAAAACTGTTTTTT
cdr3_aa: CASSLYGTGENEKLFF

v_call: TRBV9
d_call: NA
j_call: TRBJ1-1
clone_size: NA
cdr3_nt: TGTGCCAGCAGCCTGAGCTGGGGGCCGAACACTGAAGCTTTCTTT
cdr3_aa: CASSLSWGPNTEAFF

v_call: TRBV11-2
d_call: NA
j_call: TRBJ2-3
clone_size: NA
cdr3_nt: TGTGCCAGCAGCCCCACACCGGGACCACACACAGATACGCAGTATTTT
cdr3_aa: CASSPTPGPHTDTQYF

v_call: TRBV14
d_call: TRBD1
j_call: TRBJ1-1
clone_size: NA
cdr3_nt: TGTGCCAGCAGCCAACTACAGGGGGCTGAAGCTTTCTTT
cdr3_aa: CASSQLQGAEAFF

v_call: TRBV6-1
d_call: TRBD2
j_call: TRBJ2-7
clone_size: NA
cdr3_nt: TGTGCCAGCAGCGGGGGGACCCCCCGGGCCTACGAGCAGTACTTC
cdr3_aa: CASSGGTPRAYEQYF

v_call: TRBV7-2
d_call: NA
j_call: TRBJ2-7
clone_size: NA
cdr3_nt: TGTGCCAGCAGCTTAGGGGTTCCGGTCTACGAGCAGTACTTC
cdr3_aa: CASSLGVPVYEQYF

v_call: TRBV7-9
d_call: TRBD2
j_call: TRBJ2-7
clone_size: NA
cdr3_nt: TGTGCCAGCAGCTCGGCGACTAGCGGCGAACACGAGCAGTACTTC
cdr3_aa: CASSSATSGEHEQYF

v_call: TRBV19
d_call: NA
j_call: TRBJ2-1
clone_size: NA
cdr3_nt: TGTGCCAGTAGTACTCTGACTTACAATGAGCAGTTCTTC
cdr3_aa: CASSTLTYNEQFF

v_call: TRBV13
d_call: TRBD1
j_call: TRBJ1-2
clone_size: NA
cdr3_nt: TGTGCCAGCAGCTTAGGTGGCGGGACAGGGGCCAGAGTGGATGGCTACACCTTC
cdr3_aa: CASSLGGGTGARVDGYTF

v_call: TRBV25-1
d_call: NA
j_call: TRBJ1-1
clone_size: NA
cdr3_nt: TGTGCCAGCAGAGGCGGGGGGCTCACTGAAGCTTTCTTT
cdr3_aa: CASRGGGLTEAFF

v_call: TRBV7-7
d_call: NA
j_call: TRBJ2-7
clone_size: NA
cdr3_nt: TGTGCCAGCAGCTTAGGGGGGCCGCCCTACGAGCAGTACTTC
cdr3_aa: CASSLGGPPYEQYF

v_call: TRBV2
d_call: NA
j_call: TRBJ2-7
clone_size: NA
cdr3_nt: TGTGCCAGCAGCGAAAGGTTGGCAGGGATTTCCTACGAGCAGTACTTC
cdr3_aa: CASSERLAGISYEQYF

v_call: TRBV4-2
d_call: NA
j_call: TRBJ1-1
clone_size: few
cdr3_nt: TGTGCCAGCAGCCCGTGGACAGCCTATTCTGAAGCTTTCTTT
cdr3_aa: CASSPWTAYSEAFF

v_call: TRBV5-1
d_call: NA
j_call: TRBJ2-1
clone_size: NA
cdr3_nt: TGCGCCAGCAGTCCGACGGGGATCCACAATGAGCAGTTCTTC
cdr3_aa: CASSPTGIHNEQFF

v_call: TRBV7-9
d_call: TRBD2
j_call: TRBJ2-1
clone_size: NA
cdr3_nt: TGTGCCGAGGAAGGGGAGGGCCTATATGAGCAGTTCTTC
cdr3_aa: CAEEGEGLYEQFF

v_call: TRBV7-9
d_call: TRBD1
j_call: TRBJ2-7
clone_size: NA
cdr3_nt: TGTGCCAGCAGCTTGGACAGGGGTTACTACGAGCAGTACTTC
cdr3_aa: CASSLDRGYYEQYF

v_call: TRBV19
d_call: NA
j_call: TRBJ1-5
clone_size: NA
cdr3_nt: TGTGCCAGTCAAGGGGGGGCGAATCAGCCCCAGCATTTT
cdr3_aa: CASQGGANQPQHF

v_call: TRBV7-9
d_call: NA
j_call: TRBJ1-2
clone_size: NA
cdr3_nt: TGTGCCAGCAGCCGGCCCGGGGACAACTATGGCTACACCTTC
cdr3_aa: CASSRPGDNYGYTF

v_call: TRBV30
d_call: TRBD2
j_call: TRBJ2-1
clone_size: NA
cdr3_nt: TGTGCCTGGAGTGTTTCGGGAGGGGTCTTCAATGAGCAGTTCTTC
cdr3_aa: CAWSVSGGVFNEQFF

v_call: TRBV5-3
d_call: NA
j_call: TRBJ2-6
clone_size: once
cdr3_nt: TGTGCCAGAAGATTTAGTTTCTCCGGGGCCAACGTCCTGACTTTC
cdr3_aa: CARRFSFSGANVLTF

v_call: TRBV7-9
d_call: TRBD2
j_call: TRBJ2-3
clone_size: NA
cdr3_nt: TGTGCCAGCAGCTTAGCCCTAGCGGGAGGCACAGATACGCAGTATTTT
cdr3_aa: CASSLALAGGTDTQYF

v_call: TRBV27
d_call: TRBD2
j_call: TRBJ2-2
clone_size: once
cdr3_nt: TGTGCCAGCAGTTTATTGGGGGAGGGCCCGTGGACCGGGGAGCTGTTTTTT
cdr3_aa: CASSLLGEGPWTGELFF

v_call: TRBV7-8
d_call: NA
j_call: TRBJ2-7
clone_size: NA
cdr3_nt: TGTGCCAGCAGAGCCGACTGGGCCTACGAGCAGTACTTC
cdr3_aa: CASRADWAYEQYF

v_call: TRBV5-4
d_call: NA
j_call: TRBJ2-7
clone_size: NA
cdr3_nt: TGTGCCAGCAGCTTGGTTGGGGCCCCGCAAGAGCAGTACTTC
cdr3_aa: CASSLVGAPQEQYF

v_call: TRBV9
d_call: NA
j_call: TRBJ2-2
clone_size: NA
cdr3_nt: TGTGCCAGCAGCCCTTCGAACACCGGGGAGCTGTTTTTT
cdr3_aa: CASSPSNTGELFF

v_call: TRBV6-6
d_call: NA
j_call: TRBJ1-2
clone_size: NA
cdr3_nt: TGTGCCAGCAGTTACTCGAGCTCAGGGGAGGGTGGCTACACCTTC
cdr3_aa: CASSYSSSGEGGYTF

v_call: TRBV27
d_call: NA
j_call: TRBJ2-7
clone_size: NA
cdr3_nt: TGTGCCAGCAGTTTGCTTGGCCCCAGGGTTGTAAACGAGCAGTACTTC
cdr3_aa: CASSLLGPRVVNEQYF

v_call: TRBV29-1
d_call: NA
j_call: TRBJ2-2
clone_size: NA
cdr3_nt: TGCAGCGCAAAGGAGGGAAACACCGGGGAGCTGTTTTTT
cdr3_aa: CSAKEGNTGELFF

v_call: TRBV9
d_call: NA
j_call: TRBJ2-1
clone_size: NA
cdr3_nt: TGTGCCAGCAGCGTAGGCGGAGAGCAGTTCTTC
cdr3_aa: CASSVGGEQFF

v_call: TRBV11-2
d_call: NA
j_call: TRBJ2-3
clone_size: NA
cdr3_nt: TGTGCCAGCAGCTTAGTTCCGGGTAGCACAGATACGCAGTATTTT
cdr3_aa: CASSLVPGSTDTQYF

v_call: TRBV11-2
d_call: NA
j_call: TRBJ2-7
clone_size: NA
cdr3_nt: TGTGCCAGCAGCTTAGGAGTAGAGCAGTACTTC
cdr3_aa: CASSLGVEQYF

v_call: TRBV6-5
d_call: NA
j_call: TRBJ2-7
clone_size: NA
cdr3_nt: TGTGCCAGCGGGAAAGGGGAGTATTACGAGCAGTACTTC
cdr3_aa: CASGKGEYYEQYF

v_call: TRBV7-8
d_call: NA
j_call: TRBJ2-7
clone_size: once
cdr3_nt: TGTGCCAGCAGCCCCGTTGCGCCCGAGCAGTACTTC
cdr3_aa: CASSPVAPEQYF

v_call: TRBV7-8
d_call: NA
j_call: TRBJ2-2
clone_size: NA
cdr3_nt: TGTGCCAGCAGCTTAGCGCTGTATGAGGACACGGGGACCGGGGAGCTGTTTTTT
cdr3_aa: CASSLALYEDTGTGELFF

v_call: TRBV30
d_call: TRBD1
j_call: TRBJ1-1
clone_size: once
cdr3_nt: TGTGCCTGGGGGACAGGGGCCACTGAAGCTTTCTTT
cdr3_aa: CAWGTGATEAFF

v_call: TRBV4-3
d_call: NA
j_call: TRBJ2-2
clone_size: NA
cdr3_nt: TGCGCCAGCAGCCAATTCTCACAGGGAACGGAGAACACCGGGGAGCTGTTTTTT
cdr3_aa: CASSQFSQGTENTGELFF

v_call: TRBV27
d_call: NA
j_call: TRBJ1-2
clone_size: NA
cdr3_nt: TGTGCCAGCAGTTTATCGGGTAACTATGGCTACACCTTC
cdr3_aa: CASSLSGNYGYTF